Each of the 29 T cell receptor beta chains below was sequenced from the same sample in a study of blood T cell repertoires in COVID-19. Sequencing used immunoSEQ multiplex PCR; TCRdb keeps in-frame clones, though not all of them. The table shows about 180,000 clones, with 75% to 90% occurring only once. The sample consisted of peripheral blood. The receptors derive from a man aged 55-75 years with acute or convalescent COVID-19.

This sequence joins TRBV5-5 and TRBJ1-4, with TRBD1 as a possible D gene (5 bases). This CDR3 has 15 residues. The germline gives CDR1 SGHKS, CDR2 YYEKEE (reference sequence). Deletions cut 4 bases from V and 8 bases from J, with 18 bases between. CDR3 sequence reads: CASSSGAGLGEKLFF. CDR3 coding DNA: TGTGCCAGCAGCAGTGGGGCCGGCCTTGGGGAAAAACTGTTTTTT.

DNA for the CDR3: TGTGCCAGCAGCTCATATTACTGGGGACGGGGAGGTGACACTGAAGCTTTCTTT. Its protein is CASSSYYWGRGGDTEAFF. The gene calls are TRBV7-2 and TRBJ1-1; tentatively, D is TRBD1 (5 bases). The V end was cut by 4 bases, the J end by 3 bases, with 24 bases between. The CDR3 runs to 18 residues. Germline CDR1 reads SGHTA; CDR2 reads FQGNSA.

This clone was observed once. The chain couples TRBV9 to TRBJ1-1, with 7 bases identical to TRBD1. This CDR3 region has 13 residues. J was trimmed by 4 bases and V by 5 bases; bases with no gene match: 5. Germline assignment: CDR1 SGDLS and CDR2 YYNGEE. The CDR3 here is CASSQGVGTEAFF. CDR3 sequence (DNA): TGTGCCAGCAGTCAGGGGGTAGGCACTGAAGCTTTCTTT.

V gene TRBV12-3 or TRBV12-4 combines with J gene TRBJ2-3; maybe TRBD1 (5 bases). V dropped 4 bases and J dropped 3 bases, with 5 bases sitting between them. CDR3 length: 12 residues. CDR3: CASSSGTDTQYF. The CDR3, as DNA: TGTGCCAGCAGTTCAGGGACAGATACGCAGTATTTT.

The chain couples TRBV18 to TRBJ2-5, with 12 bases identical to TRBD1. The CDR3 loop spans 16 amino acids. From germline, CDR1 is KGHSH and CDR2 LQKENI. Trimming cost V 3 bases and J 4 bases; bases outside gene matches: 6. This CDR3 reads CASSPRGDRGRETQYF. In nucleotides, the CDR3 is TGTGCCAGCTCACCCAGGGGGGACAGGGGGCGAGAGACCCAGTACTTC. Using reference TRBV18 and TRBJ2-5 for the parts outside the CDR3, the full variable domain is NAGVMQNPRHLVRRRGQEARLRCSPMKGHSHVYWYRQLPEEGLKFMVYLQKENIIDESGMPKERFSAEFPKEGPSILRIQQVVRGDSAAYFCASSPRGDRGRETQYFGPGTRLLVL.

V and J are TRBV3-1 (or the pseudogene TRBV3-2) and TRBJ1-3; D is unclear. Germline lookup yields CDR1 LGHDT and CDR2 YNNKEL (reference sequence). The germline V and J ends were trimmed by 0 bases and 0 bases, with 12 bases remaining between them. This CDR3 has 17 amino acids. The CDR3 protein is CASSQEFMGLSGNTIYF. The CDR3 coding sequence is TGTGCCAGCAGCCAAGAGTTTATGGGCCTCTCTGGAAACACCATATATTTT.

This clone was detected a few times. This chain joins TRBV7-8 and TRBJ1-5; unclear D gene. Trimming stripped 5 bases from V and 1 base from J, with 12 bases between. In germline, CDR1 is SGHVS, CDR2 FQNEAQ. This CDR3 region has 15 residues. The CDR3 nucleotides read TGTGCCAGCAGCGTAAGGGAGAACAGCAATCAGCCCCAGCATTTT. This codes for CASSVRENSNQPQHF.

The DNA for the CDR3 is TGTGCCAGCAGCCAATACGGGAACCCCTCCTACGAGCAGTACTTC. This gives the protein CASSQYGNPSYEQYF. The gene calls are TRBV4-2 and TRBJ2-7, with a tentative D call TRBD2 (5 bases). There are 15 residues in the CDR3. Trimming removed 2 bases at V and 0 bases at J, with 11 bases between. From germline, CDR1 is LGHNA and CDR2 YNFKEQ.

The J gene is TRBJ1-1, the V gene TRBV3-1 (or the pseudogene TRBV3-2), with D possibly TRBD1 on 5 matching bases. CDR1 and CDR2 from the germline V gene are LGHDT and YNNKEL (reference sequence). This CDR3 is 12 amino acids long. V lost 0 bases and J lost 8, with 7 bases in between. The CDR3 DNA is TGTGCCAGCAGCCAAGATAGGGGAGAAGCTTTCTTT. Translating it yields CASSQDRGEAFF.

This chain links TRBV28 with TRBJ2-2; TRBD1 agrees at 9 bases. J gave up 1 base and V 10 bases, and 7 bases lay outside the gene matches. The CDR3 loop spans 15 amino acids. Germline CDR1 is MDHEN and CDR2 is SYDVKM. CDR3 sequence: CATNRGQVNTGELFF. The CDR3 region has the DNA TGTGCCACCAACAGGGGGCAGGTGAACACCGGGGAGCTGTTTTTT. The full variable domain, in which reference TRBV28 and TRBJ2-2 provide the parts outside the CDR3, is DVKVTQSSRYLVKRTGEKVFLECVQDMDHENMFWYRQDPGLGLRLIYFSYDVKMKEKGDIPEGYSVSREKKERFSLILESASTNQTSMYLCATNRGQVNTGELFFGEGSRLTVL.

The gene calls are TRBV19 and TRBJ2-1, with 14 bases identical to TRBD2. In germline, CDR1 is LNHDA, CDR2 SQIVND (reference sequence). The CDR3 length is 17 residues. V trimming: 5 bases; J trimming: 2 bases; junction bases outside the gene matches: 5. CDR3 nucleotides: TGTGCCAGTAGTCGGGGACTAGCGGGAGACCCCTACAATGAGCAGTTCTTC. It is translated as CASSRGLAGDPYNEQFF.

CDR3 protein: CASSWGGTGTYEQYF. CDR3 nucleotides: TGTGCCAGCAGTTGGGGAGGGACAGGGACCTACGAGCAGTACTTC. This chain links TRBV5-6 with TRBJ2-7; 9 bases match TRBD1. CDR1 and CDR2 (germline): SGHDT, YYEEEE. The CDR3 is 15 amino acids. V lost 5 bases, J lost 2 bases, and 8 bases stayed unmatched.

V usage is TRBV14 and J usage is TRBJ2-3; 14 nucleotides agree with TRBD2. The germline V gene encodes CDR1 SGHDN and CDR2 FVKESK. J lost 5 bases, V lost 4 bases, and 8 bases had no gene match. The CDR3 sequence is 17 residues long. This CDR3 reads CASSPGTSGSEIDTQYF. The CDR3 coding sequence is TGTGCCAGCAGCCCGGGGACTAGCGGGAGTGAAATAGATACGCAGTATTTT.

J is TRBJ1-1 and V is TRBV6-5, with a tentative D call TRBD1 (6 bases). Germline CDR1 and CDR2: MNHEY and SVGAGI. The CDR3 is 13 amino acids. Trimming removed 6 bases at V and 6 bases at J, with 14 bases between. CDR3 nucleotide sequence: TGTGCCAGCAGGAGGGGGGGGACACCTGAAGCTTTCTTT. Translated, it gives CASRRGGTPEAFF.

This clone was counted a single time. The chain has TRBV28 and TRBJ2-1, with TRBD1 identical over 9 bases. Germline V gives CDR1 MDHEN, CDR2 SYDVKM. Trimming at V came to 3 bases and at J to 2 bases, leaving 11 bases not matched to a gene. The CDR3 covers 18 residues. This chain's CDR3 is CASSFNIGGTGTYNEQFF. As DNA, the CDR3 is TGTGCCAGCAGTTTTAATATAGGGGGGACAGGGACCTACAATGAGCAGTTCTTC. Variable domain in full (rest from reference TRBV28 and TRBJ2-1): DVKVTQSSRYLVKRTGEKVFLECVQDMDHENMFWYRQDPGLGLRLIYFSYDVKMKEKGDIPEGYSVSREKKERFSLILESASTNQTSMYLCASSFNIGGTGTYNEQFFGPGTRLTVL.

The chain is built from TRBV5-4 and TRBJ2-3, with TRBD2 matching over 8 bases. V dropped 3 bases and J dropped 4; count of bases not matched to a gene: 13. The CDR3 covers 17 residues. CDR1 and CDR2 (germline): SGHNT, YYREEE (reference sequence). The CDR3 nucleotides read TGTGCCAGCAGCTCCACTGAATTCGGGAGGGGGGCAGATACGCAGTATTTT. This gives the protein CASSSTEFGRGADTQYF.

This chain links TRBV3-1 (or the pseudogene TRBV3-2) with TRBJ2-7; possible D gene TRBD1, 5 bases. CDR3 length: 13 amino acids. Trimming stripped 4 bases from V and 6 bases from J, with 13 bases between. The germline V gene encodes CDR1 LGHDT and CDR2 YNNKEL (reference sequence). The CDR3 sequence is CASSPMSRAEQYF. DNA of the CDR3: TGTGCCAGCAGCCCAATGTCCAGGGCCGAGCAGTACTTC.

The V call is TRBV30, the J call TRBJ2-6, with D possibly TRBD2 on 6 matching bases. The CDR3 consists of 16 residues. V lost 4 bases, J lost 2 bases, and 15 bases lay in between. From germline, CDR1 is GTSNPN and CDR2 SVGIG (reference sequence). This CDR3 is CAWIRSKRAGANVLTF. In DNA, the CDR3 is TGTGCCTGGATTCGATCGAAGCGGGCTGGGGCCAACGTCCTGACTTTC.

The V gene is TRBV28, the J gene TRBJ2-7; 9 bases match TRBD2. Germline CDR1 and CDR2: MDHEN and SYDVKM. The CDR3 spans 17 residues. V lost 1 base to trimming and J lost 5 bases; unmatched junction nucleotides: 12. The CDR3 loop reads CASSLSPLSGSRDEQYF. CDR3 sequence (DNA): TGTGCCAGCAGTTTATCCCCTCTTAGCGGGAGCCGGGACGAGCAGTACTTC. Supplemented by reference TRBV28 and TRBJ2-7, the full variable domain reads DVKVTQSSRYLVKRTGEKVFLECVQDMDHENMFWYRQDPGLGLRLIYFSYDVKMKEKGDIPEGYSVSREKKERFSLILESASTNQTSMYLCASSLSPLSGSRDEQYFGPGTRLTVT.

To note about this clone: Other nucleotide sequences in the sample specify the same CDR3. J is TRBJ1-1 and V is TRBV30, with D unresolved. CDR1 and CDR2 from the germline V gene are GTSNPN and SVGIG (reference sequence). There are 11 residues in the CDR3. Trimming pared 2 bases from V and 6 bases from J, leaving 7 bases between. The CDR3 DNA sequence: TGTGCCTGGAGTCGAGTCTCTGAAGCTTTCTTT. It yields the protein CAWSRVSEAFF.

The chain couples TRBV9 to TRBJ2-1, with D uncertain. CDR3 length: 13 amino acids. V was pared by 0 bases and J by 9 bases, with 10 bases between. Germline CDR1 and CDR2: SGDLS and YYNGEE. CDR3 region: CASSVDQFAEQFF. CDR3 nucleotides: TGTGCCAGCAGCGTAGATCAGTTCGCTGAGCAGTTCTTC.

The chain carries TRBV12-5 and TRBJ1-5; D not resolved. This CDR3 contains 12 residues. V lost 4 bases to trimming and J lost 9 bases, with 10 bases between them. The germline V gene encodes CDR1 LGHNT and CDR2 FRNRAP. CDR3 sequence reads: CASGSTIGPQHF. The DNA of the CDR3 is TGTGCTAGTGGTTCGACAATCGGGCCCCAGCATTTT.

The J gene is TRBJ2-5, the V gene TRBV9; 7 bases are shared with TRBD1. The CDR3 has 14 amino acids. Unmatched junction bases numbered 2, after V lost 3 bases and J lost 0 bases. Germline-derived CDR1 and CDR2 are SGDLS and YYNGEE. The CDR3 nucleotides are TGTGCCAGCAGCGCGACAGGGTACCAAGAGACCCAGTACTTC. Its protein product is CASSATGYQETQYF.

Only one count was recorded for this clone. The chain combines TRBV15 with TRBJ2-7, with TRBD2 matching 14 bases. The CDR3 is 15 amino acids. Trimming cost V 5 bases and J 5 bases; bases outside gene matches: 5. Germline V lookup: CDR1 LNHNV, CDR2 YYDKDF (reference sequence). The CDR3: CATSLRTSGRNEQYF. CDR3 DNA: TGTGCCACCAGCCTCCGGACTAGCGGGAGGAACGAGCAGTACTTC.

This clone occurred once. The V and J genes are TRBV9 and TRBJ2-1; 9 nucleotides agree with TRBD2. The V gene's germline CDR1 is SGDLS and CDR2 YYNGEE. The CDR3 length is 13 residues. V gave up 5 bases and J gave up 5 bases; unmatched junction bases: 2. CDR3 amino acids: CASRGLAHNEQFF. The CDR3 nucleotides read TGTGCCAGCAGAGGACTAGCGCACAATGAGCAGTTCTTC.

This clone has more than one count but fewer than ten. The gene calls are TRBV6-5 and TRBJ2-2; 7 bases agree with TRBD1. With 4 bases clipped from V and 7 bases from J, the junction kept 6 bases outside the gene matches. The CDR3 extends over 14 amino acids. CDR1 and CDR2 (germline): MNHEY, SVGAGI. CDR3 in DNA: TGTGCCAGCAGTTTAGGACAGGAGTACGGGGAGCTGTTTTTT. It codes for CASSLGQEYGELFF.

Regarding this clone: The junction differs from germline at one of its ends, possibly a read error. This chain uses TRBV7-7 with TRBJ2-1; possibly TRBD2 for D (5 bases). The CDR3 length is 15 residues. Germline V gives CDR1 SSHAT, CDR2 FNYEAQ (reference sequence). The CDR3 protein is CASSLSFGAYNEQFF. Here the CDR3 DNA reads TGTGCTAGCAGCTTATCATTCGGGGCCTACAATGAGCAGTTCTTC.

The chain recombines TRBV6-5 with TRBJ2-3, with 7 nucleotides matching TRBD2. CDR1 MNHEY and CDR2 SVGAGI come from the germline V gene. This CDR3 has 16 amino acids. V shed 2 bases, J shed 2 bases, and the junction held 7 bases outside the gene matches. The CDR3 coding sequence is TGTGCCAGCAGTTACGGCCTAGCGGTTCTCACAGATACGCAGTATTTT. Protein product: CASSYGLAVLTDTQYF.

The chain links TRBV2 to TRBJ1-5; TRBD1 matches 7 bases. The germline V gene has CDR1 SNHLY and CDR2 FYNNEI. V was clipped by 6 bases and J by 7 bases; unmatched bases: 9. The CDR3 sequence is 14 residues long. The CDR3 loop reads CASSQTRGNQPQHF. CDR3 bases: TGTGCCAGCAGCCAAACCAGGGGGAACCAGCCCCAGCATTTT. Looking up the rest from reference TRBV2 and TRBJ1-5 gives the full variable domain: EPEVTQTPSHQVTQMGQEVILRCVPISNHLYFYWYRQILGQKVEFLVSFYNNEISEKSEIFDDQFSVERPDGSNFTLKIRSTKLEDSAMYFCASSQTRGNQPQHFGDGTRLSIL.